This T cell receptor (beta chain) originates from a study of technical replicates of blood from several donors. Germline V gene lookup returns CDR1 MDHEN and CDR2 SYDVKM. V shed 5 bases and J 2 bases; nucleotides not matched to a gene: 4. The CDR3 runs to 15 residues. Sequencing was performed with immunoSEQ multiplex PCR; in TCRdb, only in-frame clones are kept and a portion is missing. The data show tens of thousands of clones, about nine tenths seen once. The chain recombines TRBV28 with TRBJ2-3; the match to TRBD1 covers 10 bases. The TCR originated in a human donor in good health. The material sequenced was T cells isolated from PBMCs. Here the CDR3 reads CASSRTGGPTDTQYF. Written as DNA, the CDR3 is TGTGCCAGCAGTCGGACAGGGGGGCCCACAGATACGCAGTATTTT.